These 13 T cell receptor beta chains share one sample of origin, sequenced in a study of response to subunit inactivated influenza vaccine. Each CDR3 protein gets one entry after TCRdb re-called the RT-PCR reads with MiXCR. The sample consists of just over 300,000 distinct CDR3 sequences, about 20% of them appearing once. The starting material was PBMCs from blood, obtained about 19 months after vaccination. Every receptor here comes from a man between 50 and 75 years old who received an inactivated influenza vaccine.

The chain carries TRBV6-1 and TRBJ2-2; 8 bases are a match to TRBD1. J gave up 4 bases and V 6 bases, and 4 bases lay outside the gene matches. Germline CDR1 is MNHNS and CDR2 is SASEGT. The CDR3 totals 14 residues. The CDR3 region is CASSWTGITGELFF. CDR3 DNA sequence: TGTGCCAGCAGCTGGACAGGGATCACCGGGGAGCTGTTTTTT.

This clonotype was seen a few times. This chain links TRBV28 with TRBJ1-3, with D unresolved. This CDR3 has 14 amino acids. Germline-derived CDR1 and CDR2 are MDHEN and SYDVKM. Trimming removed 3 bases at V and 2 bases at J, with 8 bases between. The CDR3: CASSLGSAGNTIYF. For the CDR3, the DNA is TGTGCCAGCAGTTTGGGGTCAGCTGGAAACACCATATATTTT.

This clonotype was seen just once. V is TRBV7-7 and J is TRBJ2-5; perhaps TRBD2 as D (6 bases). Trimming removed 4 bases at V and 5 bases at J, with 14 bases between. This CDR3 region has 14 residues. Germline V gene sequence: CDR1 SSHAT, CDR2 FNYEAQ (reference sequence). CDR3 nucleotides: TGTGCCAGCAGCTACGGAGGGCCCGGGGAGACCCAGTACTTC. Protein: CASSYGGPGETQYF.

This clonotype has at least ten counts. V gene TRBV15 combines with J gene TRBJ1-5; TRBD1 matches at 7 bases. Per the germline V gene, CDR1 is LNHNV and CDR2 is YYDKDF (reference sequence). The CDR3 extends over 15 amino acids. V shed 4 bases, J shed 6 bases, and the junction held 9 bases outside the gene matches. The DNA for the CDR3 is TGTGCCACCAGCACCTCTATGGACAGGAGTCAGCCCCAGCATTTT. This sequence encodes CATSTSMDRSQPQHF. The variable domain in full, with the rest retrieved from reference TRBV15 and TRBJ1-5, is DAMVIQNPRYQVTQFGKPVTLSCSQTLNHNVMYWYQQKSSQAPKLLFHYYDKDFNNEADTPDNFQSRRPNTSFCFLDIRSPGLGDTAMYLCATSTSMDRSQPQHFGDGTRLSIL.

This clonotype was found many times. The chain links TRBV7-2 to TRBJ1-1; possible D gene TRBD1, 5 bases. This CDR3 is built from 13 residues. The germline gives CDR1 SGHTA, CDR2 FQGNSA. Trimming took off 3 bases at V and 11 bases at J, with 16 bases between the two ends. The CDR3, as DNA: TGTGCCAGCAGCTTTACGTGGGGCGAAGGGGCTTTCTTT. The encoded protein is CASSFTWGEGAFF.

The chain has TRBV7-9 and TRBJ1-4; D ambiguous. The CDR3 sequence is 13 residues long. Germline V lookup: CDR1 SEHNR, CDR2 FQNEAQ (reference sequence). V lost 1 base and J lost 8, with 8 bases in between. The CDR3 DNA reads TGTGCCAGCAGCTTAGACGTTGGAGAAAAACTGTTTTTT. Encoded protein: CASSLDVGEKLFF. The variable domain in full, completed from reference TRBV7-9 and TRBJ1-4, reads DTGVSQNPRHKITKRGQNVTFRCDPISEHNRLYWYRQTLGQGPEFLTYFQNEAQLEKSRLLSDRFSAERPKGSFSTLEIQRTEQGDSAMYLCASSLDVGEKLFFGSGTQLSVL.

This clonotype was counted between two and nine times. The chain couples TRBV3-1 to TRBJ2-5; unclear D gene. V lost 0 bases to trimming and J lost 6 bases, with 5 bases between them. The CDR3 spans 12 residues. Germline V gene sequence: CDR1 LGHDT, CDR2 YNNKEL (reference sequence). This CDR3 is CASSQEYKTQYF. The CDR3 DNA follows: TGTGCCAGCAGCCAAGAGTATAAGACCCAGTACTTC.

DNA of the CDR3: TGTGCCAGCAGGATTTCGGATACGCAGTATTTT. Translation: CASRISDTQYF. This chain links TRBV6-6 with TRBJ2-3; no firm D call. Trimming stripped 6 bases from V and 6 bases from J, with 7 bases between. This CDR3 is 11 amino acids long. Germline lookup yields CDR1 MNHNY and CDR2 SVGAGI (reference sequence).

The chain employs TRBV29-1 and TRBJ2-7, with 9 bases that match TRBD1. V trimming: 6 bases; J trimming: 6 bases; junction bases outside the gene matches: 6. This CDR3 region has 12 residues. Germline CDR1 reads SQVTM; CDR2 reads ANQGSEA. This chain's CDR3 is CSVALTGGEQYF. CDR3 DNA sequence: TGCAGCGTCGCCCTGACAGGGGGCGAGCAGTACTTC.

The chain has TRBV28 and TRBJ1-1; D possibly corresponds to TRBD1 (6 bases). The CDR3 runs 13 residues. Germline V gives CDR1 MDHEN, CDR2 SYDVKM. V lost 8 bases and J 6 bases, leaving 16 bases between the germline ends. CDR3 DNA: TGTGCCAGCCGACGGGGAGGGGGGGCTGAAGCTTTCTTT. The encoded protein is CASRRGGGAEAFF.

Here the CDR3 DNA reads TGCAGTGCTAGACCGCTGACTAGCGGGAGTTACGAGCAGTACTTC. This translates into CSARPLTSGSYEQYF. The rearrangement joins TRBV20-1 to TRBJ2-7, with 12 positions matching TRBD2. This CDR3 region has 15 residues. From germline, CDR1 is DFQATT and CDR2 SNEGSKA (reference sequence). V shed 2 bases, J shed 4 bases, and the junction held 6 bases outside the gene matches.

Turning to this clonotype: One end of the junction varies from germline; a read error may be responsible. The chain combines TRBV12-3 or TRBV12-4 with TRBJ1-1; the D is unclear. The CDR3 consists of 13 residues. CDR3 DNA sequence: TGTGCCGGCAGACTACAGTTGAACACTGAAGCTTTCTTT. This translates into CAGRLQLNTEAFF.

The chain couples TRBV6-5 to TRBJ1-1, with D possibly being TRBD1 (5 bases). CDR3 length: 15 residues. Per germline, CDR1 MNHEY and CDR2 SVGAGI. With 4 bases removed from V and 4 bases from J, the gap between germline ends came to 16 bases. The CDR3 sequence: CASSSAGRAGTEAFF. CDR3 DNA sequence: TGTGCCAGCAGTTCCGCGGGCAGGGCGGGCACTGAAGCTTTCTTT.